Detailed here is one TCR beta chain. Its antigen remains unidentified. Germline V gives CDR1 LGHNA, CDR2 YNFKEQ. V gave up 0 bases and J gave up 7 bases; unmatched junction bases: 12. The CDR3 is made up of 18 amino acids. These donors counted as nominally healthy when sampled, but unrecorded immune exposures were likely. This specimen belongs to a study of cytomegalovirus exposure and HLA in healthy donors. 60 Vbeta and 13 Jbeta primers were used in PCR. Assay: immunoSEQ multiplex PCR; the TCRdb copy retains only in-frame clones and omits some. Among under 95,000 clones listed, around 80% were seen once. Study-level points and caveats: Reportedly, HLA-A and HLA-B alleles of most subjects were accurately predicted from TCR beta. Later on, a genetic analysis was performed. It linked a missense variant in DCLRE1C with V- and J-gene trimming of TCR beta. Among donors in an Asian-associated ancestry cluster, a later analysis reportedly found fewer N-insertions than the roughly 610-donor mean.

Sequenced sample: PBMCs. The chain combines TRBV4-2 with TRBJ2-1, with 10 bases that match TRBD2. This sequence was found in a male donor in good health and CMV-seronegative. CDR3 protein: CASSQDIPSGSLRNEQFF. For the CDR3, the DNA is TGTGCCAGCAGCCAAGACATACCTAGCGGGAGTTTGCGGAATGAGCAGTTCTTC.